This is a list of T cell receptor beta chains from one sample in a study of radiotherapy plus CTLA-4 blockade in lung cancer. Profiling relied on immunoSEQ multiplex PCR, and the TCRdb table lists in-frame clones only, not all of them. The profile shows more than 95,000 clones, more than 65% of them singletons. The material sequenced was peripheral blood, taken from a patient treated with radiotherapy plus ipilimumab. All receptors derive from a human donor with non-small cell lung cancer who had a partial response to radiotherapy plus ipilimumab. The CDR3 runs from the conserved cysteine through the conserved F or W. D genes are given only for firm matches. A clone size is listed for some rows: how often the clone was seen (once, few, many), or a class if it is expanded.

j_call v_call clone_size d_call cdr3_nt cdr3_aa
TRBJ1-1 TRBV18 once . TGTGCCAGCTCAACCGGAGGTCGGGGGATGAACACTGAAGCTTTCTTT CASSTGGRGMNTEAFF
TRBJ2-5 TRBV6-5 . TRBD1 TGTGCCAGCAGCACGGACAGGGAGACCCAGTACTTC CASSTDRETQYF
TRBJ1-1 TRBV12-2 . . TGTGCAAGTCATTTTTTTCCGACGGGACTCCCGAACACTGAAGCTTTCTTT CASHFFPTGLPNTEAFF
TRBJ2-5 TRBV4-1 . TRBD2 TGCGCCAGCAGCCCCCGGGAGGGAGAGACCCAGTACTTC CASSPREGETQYF
TRBJ2-5 TRBV5-1 . . TGCGCCAGCAGCCTCAGGTTTGGGGAGACCCAGTACTTC CASSLRFGETQYF
TRBJ2-3 TRBV4-3 . TRBD1 TGCGCCAGCAGCCCGAGACAGGGGCCAGATACGCAGTATTTT CASSPRQGPDTQYF
TRBJ1-1 TRBV7-6 . . TGTGCCAGCAGTTTCGGCTTTGAGCGGAACACTGAAGCTTTCTTT CASSFGFERNTEAFF
TRBJ2-7 TRBV27 . . TGTGCCAGCAGTTTCACAGGGATATACGAGCAGTACTTC CASSFTGIYEQYF
TRBJ1-5 TRBV19 . . TGTGCCAGTAGTATACAGTTAAGAAATCAGCCCCAGCATTTT CASSIQLRNQPQHF
TRBJ2-3 TRBV7-9 . . TGTGCCAGCCGAAGGGAGTTCCCGGAGAATACGCAGTATTTT CASRREFPENTQYF
TRBJ2-2 TRBV7-2 . . TGTGCCAGCAGCTTAGAACTTATCACCGGGGAGCTGTTTTTT CASSLELITGELFF
TRBJ1-1 TRBV2 once . TGTGCCAGCAAACTTTCGTTGAACACTGAAGCTTTCTTT CASKLSLNTEAFF
TRBJ2-7 TRBV5-1 few TRBD2 TGCGCCAGCAGCTTTACGGCTAGCGGGAGCTACGAGCAGTACTTC CASSFTASGSYEQYF
TRBJ2-5 TRBV5-1 . . TGCGCCAGCAGCTTGGGACCCAGAGGCCAAGAGACCCAGTACTTC CASSLGPRGQETQYF
TRBJ2-1 TRBV5-1 . TRBD2 TGCGCCAGCAGCCCAGGTGGGACTAGCGGTTACAATGAGCAGTTCTTC CASSPGGTSGYNEQFF
TRBJ2-1 TRBV7-9 . . TGTGCCAGCAGCCACCGGGATAGGCCTACCGACGCCAATGAGCAGTTCTTC CASSHRDRPTDANEQFF
TRBJ1-1 TRBV18 . TRBD1 TGTGCCAGCTCCGGGACAGGGGACACTGAAGCTTTCTTT CASSGTGDTEAFF
TRBJ2-1 TRBV7-9 . . TGTGCCAGCAGCCCTAGTGCGAGCTCCTACAATGAGCAGTTCTTC CASSPSASSYNEQFF
TRBJ2-1 TRBV5-1 . TRBD1 TGCGCCAGCAGGACCGGGACAGGGGGGAACAATGAGCAGTTCTTC CASRTGTGGNNEQFF
TRBJ1-4 TRBV6-1 . . TGTGCCAGTACAGGCCCTAATACTGAAAAACTGTTTTTT CASTGPNTEKLFF
TRBJ1-1 TRBV30 . TRBD1 TGTGCCTGGCTTCGGACAGGGGGCTATGCTTTCTTT CAWLRTGGYAFF
TRBJ1-2 TRBV7-2 . . TGTGCCAGCAGCTTAGAAGGGCAGGGGCATTTTGGCTACACCTTC CASSLEGQGHFGYTF
TRBJ2-7 TRBV6-5 . TRBD1 TGTGCCAGCCTGCGACAGGGAACCTACGAGCAGTACTTC CASLRQGTYEQYF
TRBJ2-3 TRBV5-1 . . TGCGCCAGCAGCCCCCAGGGGTACACAGATACGCAGTATTTT CASSPQGYTDTQYF
TRBJ1-5 TRBV19 few . TGTGCCAGTAGTAACTTCAATCAGCCCCAGCATTTT CASSNFNQPQHF
TRBJ1-1 TRBV7-3 . TRBD1 TGTGCCAGCAGCTCCGGGACAGGTAACACTGAAGCTTTCTTT CASSSGTGNTEAFF
TRBJ1-2 TRBV7-2 once . TGTGCCAGCAGCTTAGAATCTAAGGGGATGGGCGGCTACACCTTC CASSLESKGMGGYTF
TRBJ2-1 TRBV7-8 . TRBD1 TGTGCCAGCAGCTTACCGGGACAGAATGAGCAGTTCTTC CASSLPGQNEQFF
TRBJ2-5 TRBV5-1 . TRBD2 TGCGCCAGCAGCTTCGGCGGGAGTGGGGGGGAGACCCAGTACTTC CASSFGGSGGETQYF
TRBJ2-1 TRBV5-1 few . TGCGCCAGCAGCTTGGAAATCATTAATGAGCAGTTCTTC CASSLEIINEQFF
TRBJ1-1 TRBV5-6 few TRBD1 TGTGCCAGCAGCTTGGACAGGGGTTCTACTGAAGCTTTCTTT CASSLDRGSTEAFF
TRBJ2-5 TRBV6-5 . . TGTGCCAGCAGCACCGGGGAGTCGGAGACCCAGTACTTC CASSTGESETQYF
TRBJ1-2 TRBV6-6 . TRBD1 TGTGCCAGCAGTTACTCGGACAGGGACTATGGCTACACCTTC CASSYSDRDYGYTF
TRBJ1-2 TRBV7-8 . TRBD1 TGTGCCAGCAGCACCCGGACAGGGTTAGAGAACTATGGCTACACCTTC CASSTRTGLENYGYTF
TRBJ2-2 TRBV27 . . TGTGCCAGCAGTGGGTCGGGGGCCGGGGAGCTGTTTTTT CASSGSGAGELFF
TRBJ2-5 TRBV19 few TRBD2 TGTGCCACCGCACTAGCGGGCTCATCGAAAGAGACCCAGTACTTC CATALAGSSKETQYF
TRBJ1-2 TRBV6-6 . . TGTGCCAGCAGTCTACAGGGTTATGGCTACACCTTC CASSLQGYGYTF
TRBJ2-3 TRBV9 once . TGTGCCAGCAGCGTAGCACAGGCCTTAGATACGCAGTATTTT CASSVAQALDTQYF
TRBJ1-2 TRBV2 . . TGTGCCAGCAGTGAGGAGGGAAAATATGGCTACACCTTC CASSEEGKYGYTF
TRBJ1-3 TRBV30 . . TGTGCCTGGAGTAACTCATATACAGGGAGAAACACCATATATTTT CAWSNSYTGRNTIYF
TRBJ2-5 TRBV12-5 . TRBD2 TGTGCTAGTGGTCCGGGGGGGGACGGTCGTAAGTACTTC CASGPGGDGRKYF
TRBJ2-2 TRBV5-4 . . TGTGCCAGCAGCTTGGATTTGAGGGCCCTCGGGGAGCTGTTTTTT CASSLDLRALGELFF
TRBJ1-4 TRBV30 . . TGTGCCTGGAGTGGGCAATCAGGGACAAATGAAAAACTGTTTTTT CAWSGQSGTNEKLFF
TRBJ2-3 TRBV10-3 . . TGTGCCACCGTACCCGGGATAACAGATACGCAGTATTTT CATVPGITDTQYF
TRBJ2-3 TRBV29-1 . . TGCAGCGTAGACACAGGGTCGCGACGCACAGATACGCAGTATTTT CSVDTGSRRTDTQYF
TRBJ1-1 TRBV19 once . TGTGCCAGTAGTACCCTCACGGGACAATCGGACACTGAAGCTTTCTTT CASSTLTGQSDTEAFF
TRBJ2-3 TRBV5-1 once . TGCGCCAGCAGCTTAAGCTTCCCAAGCACAGATACGCAGTATTTT CASSLSFPSTDTQYF
TRBJ2-5 TRBV5-1 . . TGCGCCAGCAGCTTGAGGACAGAAGAGACCCAGTACTTC CASSLRTEETQYF
TRBJ2-3 TRBV4-2 . TRBD2 TGTGCCAGCAGCCACGCCCATGCTAGCGGGAGGATCCCAGATACGCAGTATTTT CASSHAHASGRIPDTQYF
TRBJ2-5 TRBV10-1 few . TGCGCCAGCAGTGAGTCGACGGGGAGAGAGACCCAGTACTTC CASSESTGRETQYF
TRBJ1-1 TRBV2 . TRBD1 TGTGCCAGCAGTGCACAGGGGCTGGGGACTGAAGCTTTCTTT CASSAQGLGTEAFF
TRBJ2-5 TRBV11-2 . TRBD2 TGTGCCAGCAGCCTAGGACTAGCGGGAGGTGTACAGACCCAGTACTTC CASSLGLAGGVQTQYF
TRBJ1-1 TRBV5-1 . TRBD1 TGCGCCAGCAGTTGGGACAGGGTTATTAATGAAGCTTTCTTT CASSWDRVINEAFF
TRBJ2-3 TRBV7-6 . TRBD1 TGTGCCAGCAGACCCCGGACAGGGGACGTTAGCACAGATACGCAGTATTTT CASRPRTGDVSTDTQYF
TRBJ2-5 TRBV7-9 . . TGTGCCAGCAGCTTCTCCCCGGAGACCCAGTACTTC CASSFSPETQYF